The 18 T cell receptor beta chains below were found in one sample sequenced in a study of T cells after yellow fever vaccination. TCRdb reprocessed the 5' RACE reads with MiXCR, giving one entry per CDR3 protein. Among more than 450,000 distinct CDR3 sequences listed, 21% were seen once. Material: PBMCs, obtained about 21 days after the first yellow fever vaccination. These receptors all stem from a man aged 18-30 years who received the YFV17D yellow fever vaccine.

The CDR3 reads CASSQDDLEARHF. Here the CDR3 DNA reads TGCGCCAGCAGCCAAGATGATCTCGAGGCGCGGCATTTT. The chain employs TRBV4-1 and TRBJ1-5; D is unclear. Trimming removed 0 bases from V and 15 bases from J, with 15 bases in between. The CDR3 is 13 amino acids. Germline V gene data show CDR1 as MGHRA and CDR2 as YSYEKL.

This clonotype was seen more than once but under ten times. A much more abundant neighbour one base away suggests this may be a read error. The V call is TRBV5-5, the J call TRBJ2-5; D is uncertain. V dropped 0 bases and J dropped 5 bases, with 5 bases sitting between them. CDR3 length: 12 amino acids. In germline, CDR1 is SGHKS, CDR2 YYEKEE (reference sequence). The CDR3 loop reads CASSLDWETQYF. In DNA form, the CDR3 reads TGTGCCAGCAGCTTGGATTGGGAGACCCAGTACTTC. Full variable domain (missing parts from reference TRBV5-5 and TRBJ2-5): DAGVTQSPTHLIKTRGQQVTLRCSPISGHKSVSWYQQVLGQGPQFIFQYYEKEERGRGNFPDRFSARQFPNYSSELNVNALLLGDSALYLCASSLDWETQYFGPGTRLLVL.

The sample holds a few counts of this clonotype. The chain links TRBV12-3 or TRBV12-4 to TRBJ1-1; D may be TRBD1 (6 bases). This CDR3 region has 14 residues. V gave up 6 bases and J gave up 3 bases, with 14 bases separating them. The CDR3 coding sequence is TGTGCCAGCAGCCCCCAACCAGGGGACACTGAAGCTTTCTTT. Translating gives CASSPQPGDTEAFF.

The genes are TRBV7-8 and TRBJ2-5; no clear D gene. CDR1 is SGHVS and CDR2 is FQNEAQ in the germline V gene. There are 16 residues in the CDR3. Trimming took 0 bases from V and 5 from J, leaving 16 bases between them. CDR3: CASSLATSGIWETQYF. The CDR3, as DNA: TGTGCCAGCAGCTTAGCGACCTCAGGAATTTGGGAGACCCAGTACTTC.

This clonotype appeared a few times. The chain is built from TRBV28 and TRBJ2-3, with a weak D call TRBD2 (5 bases). The V gene's germline CDR1 is MDHEN and CDR2 SYDVKM. Trimming stripped 6 bases from V and 12 bases from J, with 16 bases between. The CDR3 is 12 amino acids. The CDR3 nucleotides read TGTGCCAGCAGCCCCCTAGCCCTCGTACAGTATTTT. It translates to CASSPLALVQYF.

This clonotype was seen only a few times. V usage is TRBV28 and J usage is TRBJ1-2, with no clear D. V lost 3 bases and J 3 bases, leaving 14 bases between the germline ends. This CDR3 has 15 amino acids. CDR1 is MDHEN, CDR2 SYDVKM, per germline. The CDR3 sequence is CASSLVDLEDYGYTF. The CDR3 bases are TGTGCCAGCAGTTTGGTAGATTTAGAGGACTATGGCTACACCTTC.

V is TRBV7-2 and J is TRBJ2-7; perhaps TRBD1 as D (5 bases). In germline, CDR1 is SGHTA, CDR2 FQGNSA. With 1 base removed from V and 5 bases from J, the gap between germline ends came to 9 bases. The CDR3 loop spans 13 amino acids. CDR3 residues: CASSLDRFHEQYF. The CDR3 DNA reads as TGTGCCAGCAGCTTAGACAGGTTCCACGAGCAGTACTTC.

This clonotype was counted between two and nine times. The rearrangement uses TRBV29-1 and TRBJ2-7; a possible D gene is TRBD1 (6 bases). CDR1 SQVTM and CDR2 ANQGSEA come from the germline V gene. This CDR3 has 10 amino acids. Between the trimmed V and J ends, which lost 6 bases and 6 bases, there was a span of 9 bases. The CDR3 is CSVGQFEQYF. CDR3 bases: TGCAGCGTCGGACAGTTCGAGCAGTACTTC.

This chain links TRBV2 with TRBJ2-7, with 8 positions matching TRBD1. The CDR3 is 14 residues long. CDR1 is SNHLY, CDR2 FYNNEI, per germline. The V gene end was trimmed by 6 bases and the J gene end by 2 bases; junction bases not matched to a gene: 6. CDR3 protein: CASRKTGDAYEQYF. CDR3 DNA sequence: TGTGCCAGCAGGAAGACAGGGGATGCCTACGAGCAGTACTTC. The full variable domain, its missing parts supplied by reference TRBV2 and TRBJ2-7, is EPEVTQTPSHQVTQMGQEVILRCVPISNHLYFYWYRQILGQKVEFLVSFYNNEISEKSEIFDDQFSVERPDGSNFTLKIRSTKLEDSAMYFCASRKTGDAYEQYFGPGTRLTVT.

J is TRBJ2-7 and V is TRBV29-1, with 10 bases that match TRBD1. Looked up from germline, CDR1 is SQVTM and CDR2 is ANQGSEA. V was pared by 6 bases and J by 6 bases, with 8 bases of the junction left unmatched. The CDR3 sequence is 13 residues long. The CDR3 spells CSVVGTGVIEQYF. The CDR3 DNA is TGCAGCGTCGTCGGGACAGGGGTCATCGAGCAGTACTTC.

This clonotype has more than one count but fewer than ten. The genes are TRBV28 and TRBJ2-5, with 8 bases matching TRBD2. V dropped 2 bases and J dropped 7; count of bases not matched to a gene: 9. Germline CDR1 MDHEN, CDR2 SYDVKM. The CDR3 totals 15 residues. The CDR3 region is CASSLRGLDLGTQYF. CDR3 sequence (DNA): TGTGCCAGCAGTTTAAGGGGACTAGACTTGGGGACCCAGTACTTC.

This clonotype occurred a few times. The CDR3, as DNA: TGTGCCAGCAGCCAAGATGTAGCGGGGGGGTACAATGAGCAGTTCTTC. Its translation is CASSQDVAGGYNEQFF. The genes are TRBV4-2 and TRBJ2-1; 11 bases are a match to TRBD2. This CDR3 contains 16 residues. Germline CDR1 LGHNA, CDR2 YNFKEQ. V was pared by 0 bases and J by 4 bases, with 2 bases of the junction left unmatched.

The chain joins TRBV2 to TRBJ2-4; 7 bases map to TRBD1. J was trimmed by 0 bases and V by 6 bases; bases with no gene match: 5. From germline, CDR1 is SNHLY and CDR2 FYNNEI. This CDR3 spans 15 amino acids. CDR3 nucleotides: TGTGCCAGCAGAAAACAGGGGCTAGCCAAAAACATTCAGTACTTC. It yields the protein CASRKQGLAKNIQYF.

This clonotype was detected only a few times. V and J are TRBV28 and TRBJ2-3, with D possibly matching TRBD1 (5 bases). V was pared by 8 bases and J by 7 bases, with 16 bases between. CDR3 size: 13 residues. Germline CDR1 MDHEN, CDR2 SYDVKM. Here the CDR3 reads CASLSSGKNTQYF. CDR3 bases: TGTGCCAGCTTGAGTTCAGGGAAAAATACGCAGTATTTT. The full variable domain, with the rest looked up from reference TRBV28 and TRBJ2-3, is DVKVTQSSRYLVKRTGEKVFLECVQDMDHENMFWYRQDPGLGLRLIYFSYDVKMKEKGDIPEGYSVSREKKERFSLILESASTNQTSMYLCASLSSGKNTQYFGPGTRLTVL.

V is TRBV14 and J is TRBJ1-1; possibly TRBD1 for D (5 bases). The length of the CDR3 is 14 residues. The germline V gene encodes CDR1 SGHDN and CDR2 FVKESK. V lost 4 bases to trimming and J lost 3 bases, with 12 bases between them. Here the CDR3 reads CASSRLGGYTEAFF. CDR3 in DNA: TGTGCCAGCAGCCGTCTCGGGGGATACACTGAAGCTTTCTTT.

The table lists this clonotype with a few counts. The V and J genes are TRBV11-2 and TRBJ2-7, with unresolved D. Germline CDR1 and CDR2: SGHAT and FQNNGV. The V and J ends lost 0 bases and 2 bases respectively, with 5 bases between them. This CDR3 is 13 amino acids long. The CDR3, as DNA: TGTGCCAGCAGCTTAGAATACGCCTACGAGCAGTACTTC. Residues: CASSLEYAYEQYF.

The chain recombines TRBV7-6 with TRBJ1-1; 8 bases align to TRBD1. Trimming removed 5 bases from V and 4 bases from J; junction bases left unmatched: 9. CDR1 and CDR2 from the germline V gene are SGHVS and FNYEAQ. This CDR3 contains 15 residues. In nucleotides, the CDR3 is TGTGCCAGCAGCGGACAGGGTGGCGCGAGCACTGAAGCTTTCTTT. Translating it yields CASSGQGGASTEAFF. Filled out from reference TRBV7-6 and TRBJ1-1, the complete variable domain reads GAGVSQSPRYKVTKRGQDVALRCDPISGHVSLYWYRQALGQGPEFLTYFNYEAQQDKSGLPNDRFSAERPEGSISTLTIQRTEQRDSAMYRCASSGQGGASTEAFFGQGTRLTVV.

The sample holds many counts of this clonotype. The chain employs TRBV9 and TRBJ2-1; possibly TRBD2 for D (6 bases). This CDR3 comprises 15 residues. Trimming removed 3 bases from V and 2 bases from J, with 12 bases in between. Per the germline V gene, CDR1 is SGDLS and CDR2 is YYNGEE. The CDR3 is CASSGTGTPYNEQFF. The DNA for the CDR3 is TGTGCCAGCAGCGGGACCGGGACTCCCTACAATGAGCAGTTCTTC.